This entry concerns a single T cell receptor (beta chain). Germline V gives CDR1 MNHEY, CDR2 SVGAGI. The CDR3 is 13 residues long. V was shortened by 4 bases and J by 6 bases, with 12 bases between the two germline ends. The data belong to a study of human T cells and chemical hapten exposure. This sample's time point: patch test 3, about 24 weeks after DPC sensitization. Noted treatment: therapeutic diphenylcyclopropenone sensitization with weekly scalp DPC. MiXCR was run by TCRdb on the RACE reads, yielding one entry per CDR3 protein. Of tens of thousands of distinct CDR3 sequences listed, about a tenth were seen once; the top ten hold around 1.1%.

Here the sequenced sample was whole blood, taken in connection with sensitization to the hapten diphenylcyclopropenone (DPC). The chain joins TRBV6-5 to TRBJ1-2; D may be TRBD1 (6 bases). The clonotype comes from a woman aged 30 to 39 with alopecia areata. Some clones in this sample may be carry-over from other donors' samples. The CDR3 DNA follows: TGTGCCAGCAGTTCCTCTGGGGGCCATGGCTACACCTTC. This gives the protein CASSSSGGHGYTF.